The sequence of this T cell receptor beta chain was determined in a study of OX40 agonist ivuxolimab in advanced cancers. Across the study: Ivuxolimab, which is an agonistic anti-OX40 (CD134) antibody, was administered to the patients. Three patients, one with hepatocellular carcinoma and two with cutaneous melanoma, responded partially. Patients were roughly 87% male with ages roughly 23 to 79, mean around 58.

Patients had blood sampled at baseline and again on cycle 4 day 1 and cycle 7 day 1. Some clones are missing from TCRdb's copy, which holds only in-frame ones; the method was immunoSEQ multiplex PCR. The data show some 47,000 clones, 79% seen once. Germline V gene lookup returns CDR1 KGHSH and CDR2 LQKENI. The J segment lost 4 bases and the V segment lost 3 bases, leaving 5 bases of the junction unmatched. CDR3 length: 16 amino acids. This receptor was identified in an adult with an advanced solid tumor such as melanoma, head and neck, liver or kidney cancer. The chain carries TRBV18 and TRBJ1-6, with TRBD1 identical over 8 bases. The sample here was CD4+ or CD8+ T cells sorted from blood, taken in a trial of the OX40 agonist ivuxolimab. CDR3 sequence: CASSPVGQGYNSPLHF. CDR3 bases: TGTGCCAGCTCACCGGTAGGACAGGGATATAATTCACCCCTCCACTTT.